This record looks at one T cell receptor beta chain sequence and its context. Its antigen remains unknown. V lost 1 base to trimming and J lost 0 bases, with 10 bases between them. The CDR3 is 16 residues long. Germline V gene data show CDR1 as SGHTA and CDR2 as FQGNSA. The record originates from a study of OX40 agonist ivuxolimab in advanced cancers. Study in general: Patients were dosed with the agonistic anti-OX40 (CD134) antibody ivuxolimab. Study findings and constraints: CD4+ and CD8+ T cells in blood underwent clonal expansion by week 6 at 0.1 to 3.0 mg/kg. Low levels of normalized T-cell clonal expansion also appeared in some nonresponders.

Produced via immunoSEQ multiplex PCR; TCRdb's table is partial and in-frame only. The sample consists of 100,000 or so clones, about 90% of them appearing once. The sequence was obtained from an adult with an advanced solid tumor such as melanoma, head and neck, liver or kidney cancer. Sample: CD4+ or CD8+ T cells sorted from blood, taken in a trial of the OX40 agonist ivuxolimab. The chain couples TRBV7-2 to TRBJ2-4; D is ambiguous. DNA for the CDR3: TGTGCCAGCAGCTTAGATTTCCAGCTAGCCAAAAACATTCAGTACTTC. Amino acid sequence: CASSLDFQLAKNIQYF.